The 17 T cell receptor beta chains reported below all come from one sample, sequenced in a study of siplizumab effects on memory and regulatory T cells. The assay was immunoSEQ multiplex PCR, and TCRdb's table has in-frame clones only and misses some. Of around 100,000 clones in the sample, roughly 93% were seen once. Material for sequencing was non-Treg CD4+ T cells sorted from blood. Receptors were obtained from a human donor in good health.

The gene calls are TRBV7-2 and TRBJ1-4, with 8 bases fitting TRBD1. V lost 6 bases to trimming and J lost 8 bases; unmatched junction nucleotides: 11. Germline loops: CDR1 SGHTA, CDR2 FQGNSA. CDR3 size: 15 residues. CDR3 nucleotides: TGTGCCAGCAGTCGCCAGGGGGCGCCAAACGAAAAACTGTTTTTT. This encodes CASSRQGAPNEKLFF.

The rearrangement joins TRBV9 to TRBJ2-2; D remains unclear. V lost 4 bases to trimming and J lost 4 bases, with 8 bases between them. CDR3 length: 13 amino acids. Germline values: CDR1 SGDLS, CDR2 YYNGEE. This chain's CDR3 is CASSTRTTGELFF. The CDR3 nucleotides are TGTGCCAGCAGCACCCGGACCACCGGGGAGCTGTTTTTT.

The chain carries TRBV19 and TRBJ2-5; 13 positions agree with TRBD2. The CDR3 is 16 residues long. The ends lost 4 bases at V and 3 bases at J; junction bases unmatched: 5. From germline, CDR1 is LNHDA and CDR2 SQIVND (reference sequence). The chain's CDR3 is CASSTPGLAGEETQYF. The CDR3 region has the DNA TGTGCCAGTAGTACCCCCGGACTAGCGGGAGAAGAGACCCAGTACTTC.

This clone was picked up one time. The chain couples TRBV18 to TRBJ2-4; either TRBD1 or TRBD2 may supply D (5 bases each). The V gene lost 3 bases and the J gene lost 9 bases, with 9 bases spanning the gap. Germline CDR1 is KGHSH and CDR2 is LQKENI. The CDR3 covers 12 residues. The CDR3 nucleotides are TGTGCCAGCTCACCCGGGGCGAGCATTCAGTACTTC. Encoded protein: CASSPGASIQYF.

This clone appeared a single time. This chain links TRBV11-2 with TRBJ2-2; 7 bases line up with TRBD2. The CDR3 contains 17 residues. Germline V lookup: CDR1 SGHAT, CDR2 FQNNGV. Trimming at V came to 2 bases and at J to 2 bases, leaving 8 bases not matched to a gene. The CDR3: CASSLMGLAANTGELFF. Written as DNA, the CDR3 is TGTGCCAGCAGCTTAATGGGGCTAGCGGCCAACACCGGGGAGCTGTTTTTT.

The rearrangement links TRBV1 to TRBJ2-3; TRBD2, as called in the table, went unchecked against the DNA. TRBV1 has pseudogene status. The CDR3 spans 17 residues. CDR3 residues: CTSSQERLEEVTDTQYF. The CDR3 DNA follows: TGCACCAGCAGCCAAGAAAGGCTAGAGGAGGTCACAGATACGCAGTATTTT.

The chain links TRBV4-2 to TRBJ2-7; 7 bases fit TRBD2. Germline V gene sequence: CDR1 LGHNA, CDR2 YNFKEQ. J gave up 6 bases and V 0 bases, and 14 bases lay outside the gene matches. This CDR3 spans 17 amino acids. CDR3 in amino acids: CASSQDDGLAASGEQYF. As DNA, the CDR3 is TGTGCCAGCAGCCAAGATGATGGCCTAGCGGCGAGCGGCGAGCAGTACTTC.

The CDR3 protein is CAWKRGSPQETQYF. Here the CDR3 DNA reads TGTGCCTGGAAGAGAGGGAGTCCACAAGAGACCCAGTACTTC. The V gene is TRBV30, the J gene TRBJ2-5, with a tentative D call TRBD2 (5 bases). The CDR3 runs 14 residues. Germline loops: CDR1 GTSNPN, CDR2 SVGIG (reference sequence). V was cut by 4 bases and J by 2 bases, with 14 bases left in between.

CDR3 in amino acids: CASNLSQGPLHF. For the CDR3, the DNA is TGTGCCAGCAACTTATCACAGGGGCCCCTCCACTTT. The genes are TRBV6-6 and TRBJ1-6, with 7 bases that match TRBD1. The length of the CDR3 is 12 residues. V lost 7 bases and J lost 13; bases outside the gene matches: 7. CDR1 and CDR2 (germline): MNHNY, SVGAGI (reference sequence).

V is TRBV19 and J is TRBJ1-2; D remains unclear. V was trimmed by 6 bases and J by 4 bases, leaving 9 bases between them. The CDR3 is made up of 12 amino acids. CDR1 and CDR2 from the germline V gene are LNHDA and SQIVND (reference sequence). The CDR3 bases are TGTGCCAGTAGCCGGGGTGGCTATGGCTACACCTTC. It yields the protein CASSRGGYGYTF.

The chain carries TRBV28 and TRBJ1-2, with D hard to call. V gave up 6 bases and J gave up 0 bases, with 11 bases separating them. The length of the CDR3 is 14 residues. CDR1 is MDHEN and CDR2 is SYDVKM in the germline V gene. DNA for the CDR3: TGTGCCAGCAGGATCCTCCACTCTAACTATGGCTACACCTTC. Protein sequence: CASRILHSNYGYTF.

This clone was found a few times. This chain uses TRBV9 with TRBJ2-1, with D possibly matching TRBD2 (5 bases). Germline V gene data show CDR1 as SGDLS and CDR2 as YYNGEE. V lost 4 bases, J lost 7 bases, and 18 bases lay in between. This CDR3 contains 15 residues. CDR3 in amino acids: CASSLLTAAVNEQFF. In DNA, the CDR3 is TGTGCCAGCAGCTTGCTGACTGCAGCGGTTAATGAGCAGTTCTTC.

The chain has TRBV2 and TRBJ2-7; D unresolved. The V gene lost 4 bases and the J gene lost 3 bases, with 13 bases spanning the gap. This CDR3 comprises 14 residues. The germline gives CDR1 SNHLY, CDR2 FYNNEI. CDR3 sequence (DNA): TGTGCCAGCAGTGCAGAGGCAACCGTCTACGAGCAGTACTTC. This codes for CASSAEATVYEQYF.

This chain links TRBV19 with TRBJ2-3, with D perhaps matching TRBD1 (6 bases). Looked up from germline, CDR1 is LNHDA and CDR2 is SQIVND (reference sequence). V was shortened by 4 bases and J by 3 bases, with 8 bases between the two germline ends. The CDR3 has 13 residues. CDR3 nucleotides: TGTGCCAGTAGTAACAGGGCAACAGATACGCAGTATTTT. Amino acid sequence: CASSNRATDTQYF. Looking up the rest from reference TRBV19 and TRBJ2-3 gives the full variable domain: DGGITQSPKYLFRKEGQNVTLSCEQNLNHDAMYWYRQDPGQGLRLIYYSQIVNDFQKGDIAEGYSVSREKKESFPLTVTSAQKNPTAFYLCASSNRATDTQYFGPGTRLTVL.

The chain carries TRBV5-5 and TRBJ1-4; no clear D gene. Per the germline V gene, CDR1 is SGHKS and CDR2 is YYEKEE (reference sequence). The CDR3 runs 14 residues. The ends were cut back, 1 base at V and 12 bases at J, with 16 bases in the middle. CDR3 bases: TGTGCCAGCAGCTTGTACGGGGAAGGTAGGGAACTGTTTTTT. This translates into CASSLYGEGRELFF.

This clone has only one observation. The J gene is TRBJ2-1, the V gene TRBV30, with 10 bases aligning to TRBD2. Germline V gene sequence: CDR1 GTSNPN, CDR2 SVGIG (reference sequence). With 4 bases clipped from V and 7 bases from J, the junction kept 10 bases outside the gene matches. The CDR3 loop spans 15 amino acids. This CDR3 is CAWTRPPSGGNEQFF. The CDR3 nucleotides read TGTGCCTGGACCCGCCCCCCTAGCGGGGGAAATGAGCAGTTCTTC.

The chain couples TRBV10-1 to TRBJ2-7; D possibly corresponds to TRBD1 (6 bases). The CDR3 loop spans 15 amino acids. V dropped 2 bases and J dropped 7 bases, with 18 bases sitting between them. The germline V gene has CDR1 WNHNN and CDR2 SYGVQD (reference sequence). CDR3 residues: CASSETRGKTWEQYF. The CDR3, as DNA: TGCGCCAGCAGTGAGACCAGGGGAAAAACTTGGGAGCAGTACTTC.